This T cell receptor (beta chain) is drawn from a study of T cell repertoires in cytomegalovirus infection. About the study: Well-studied HLA-B-restricted CMV epitopes were used in the study alongside recently identified HLA-C-restricted ones. Whole-study findings and limits: Dominant in the ex vivo response were TCR beta clonotypes restricted by HLA-C and specific for CMV.

This clonotype was observed at least ten times. Its antigen is currently unknown. TCRdb analysed the reads with MiXCR anew, one entry per CDR3 protein. The sample yields about 920,000 distinct CDR3 sequences, around 30% seen once. The CDR3 runs to 16 residues. CDR1 SGHTA and CDR2 FQGNSA come from the germline V gene. After removal of 4 bases from V and 7 bases from J, the junction contained 6 bases not matched to a gene. This rearrangement joins TRBV7-2 to TRBJ2-1, with 14 bases that match TRBD2. The TCR sequence derives from a human donor in good health (CMV status not recorded). Some clones in this sample may be carry-over from other donors' samples. Source: cultured CD8+ T cells from PBMCs, taken from culture after CMV antigen stimulation. CDR3 sequence reads: CASSYQTSGGGNEQFF. As DNA, the CDR3 is TGTGCCAGCAGCTATCAGACTAGCGGGGGGGGTAATGAGCAGTTCTTC. Looking up the rest from reference TRBV7-2 and TRBJ2-1 gives the full variable domain: GAGVSQSPSNKVTEKGKDVELRCDPISGHTALYWYRQSLGQGLEFLIYFQGNSAPDKSGLPSDRFSAERTGGSVSTLTIQRTQQEDSAVYLCASSYQTSGGGNEQFFGPGTRLTVL.